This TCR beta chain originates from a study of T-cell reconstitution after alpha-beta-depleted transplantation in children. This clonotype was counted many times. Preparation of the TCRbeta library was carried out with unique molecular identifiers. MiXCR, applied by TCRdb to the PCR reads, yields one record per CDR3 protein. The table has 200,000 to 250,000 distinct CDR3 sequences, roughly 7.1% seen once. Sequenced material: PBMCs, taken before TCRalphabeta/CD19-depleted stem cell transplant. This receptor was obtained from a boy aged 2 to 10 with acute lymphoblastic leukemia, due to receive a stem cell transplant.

The chain's CDR3 is CASSLNSKREQFF. CDR3 DNA: TGCGCCAGCAGCTTGAATAGTAAGCGTGAGCAGTTCTTC. The gene calls are TRBV5-1 and TRBJ2-1; D unclear. V shed 1 base and J shed 9 bases, with 11 bases lying between them. The CDR3 is 13 amino acids. Germline lookup yields CDR1 SGHRS and CDR2 YFSETQ.